This T cell receptor beta chain originates from a study of beta chain features in type 1 diabetes. V was clipped by 5 bases and J by 6 bases; unmatched bases: 14. The CDR3 runs 16 residues. The germline V gene encodes CDR1 MNHEY and CDR2 SMNVEV (reference sequence). The authors reverse transcribed all of the isolated RNA, so sequencing captured expressed TCRB transcripts. Data came from immunoSEQ multiplex PCR; TCRdb stores just in-frame clones and leaves some out. The sample holds 450,000 to 600,000 clones; approximately 31% are singletons and the top ten take around 0.065%. Via CD45RO/CCR7/CD25/CD127/CD95/CD27, cells of the CD4+ naive, central memory, regulatory and stem cell-like memory subsets were sorted.

The sequenced sample consisted of naive CD4+ T cells from blood. The source is a young man in good health. The rearrangement uses TRBV27 and TRBJ2-3, with 7 positions matching TRBD2. The CDR3: CASSPFIAGVWDTQYF. CDR3 nucleotides: TGTGCCAGCAGTCCATTTATCGCGGGAGTATGGGATACGCAGTATTTT.